This paragraph covers one T cell receptor beta chain sequence. The data derive from a study of blood T cells in healthy people across ages. Germline CDR1 reads DFQATT; CDR2 reads SNEGSKA (reference sequence). This CDR3 is built from 14 residues. The germline V and J ends were trimmed by 0 bases and 8 bases, with 17 bases remaining between them. Primed by a sample-barcoded 5' primer and a J-beta primer mix, a second PCR proceeded for 7 to 11 cycles. TCRdb re-analysed the 5' RACE reads in MiXCR, keeping a single row per CDR3 protein. The sample carries 500,000 to 550,000 distinct CDR3 sequences, around 24% recorded once. These data are also associated with another study on T cells of mothers and their children. As reported in that work: The study obtained over 8 million TCR beta CDR3 reads per mother and 2.5 million to 3 million per child.

Material: blood. This sequence was found in a boy aged 10-17 years in good health. This rearrangement joins TRBV20-1 to TRBJ2-7; no clear D. Here the CDR3 reads CSARDPSDLRKQYF. The DNA for the CDR3 is TGCAGTGCTAGAGATCCCAGTGACCTACGAAAGCAGTACTTC.